This T cell receptor beta chain was captured in a study of control samples from healthy donors and cancer patients. Germline V gene lookup returns CDR1 KGHSH and CDR2 LQKENI. Trimming shortened V by 3 bases and J by 7 bases, and 16 bases separated the two germline ends. The CDR3 totals 15 residues. Assay: immunoSEQ multiplex PCR; the TCRdb copy retains only in-frame clones and omits some. Of 150,000 to 200,000 clones in the sample, approximately 94% were seen once. The receptor comes from a man between 60 and 75 years old with colorectal cancer. Sequencing input: PBMCs. The gene calls are TRBV18 and TRBJ2-1; D is possibly TRBD2 (8 bases). CDR3 sequence: CASSPSGGGLNEQFF. The CDR3 DNA reads as TGTGCCAGCTCACCCTCGGGAGGGGGCCTGAATGAGCAGTTCTTC.